This TCR beta chain was recorded in a study of blood T cell repertoires in COVID-19 (dated by TCRdb to between 2020 and 2021). Broadly, across the study: Collaborator samples came from the United States, Italy and Spain and covered acute and convalescent phases of COVID-19. The material from the prospective study consisted of cDNA or gDNA derived from T cells, B-cell-depleted T cells, or PBMCs. Deeply sampled blood TCRbeta repertoires from subjects exposed to, actively infected with, or recovered from COVID-19 were included in the dataset. The repertoires were released in a freely available public database meant as a resource for research on the immune response to SARS-CoV-2. Samples were obtained from the ongoing ImmuneRACE study (first 160 participants) and from about 1,300 subjects provided by 6 global collaborators. Sample metadata almost always included a de-identified subject ID, COVID-19 status, age in years and sex. Where available, HLA class I and class II types were obtained from metadata supplied by the sample provider rather than from assay-based typing. What the work shows at the level of the full study, not this receptor alone: The quantity of clinical and demographic metadata differed by source and by participant and was supplied without curation.

Participants in the prospective study were aged about 18 to 95 years, lived in over 20 United States geographic areas, and enrolled through a virtual design. To assign participants to cohorts, the prospective study relied on clinical history that participants themselves reported in a screening survey and a study questionnaire. For ImmuneRACE Cohort 3, a participant was defined as recovered based on two consecutive negative NP/OP PCR tests, clearance by a healthcare professional, or resolution of symptoms. Each participant in the prospective study had whole blood, serum and a nasopharyngeal or oropharyngeal swab collected by mobile phlebotomists. Over a roughly 2-month period, participants in the prospective study had the option of providing additional blood draws and questionnaires. Blood samples from the prospective study were shipped frozen or at room temperature prior to DNA extraction. TCRbeta CDR3 regions were amplified from genomic DNA by means of the immunoSEQ Assay, a bias-controlled multiplex PCR. The study's own analysis went as follows. Nucleated cell counts per sample were estimated from amplification of reference gene primers within the assay. Sequence reads were collapsed and filtered to measure the absolute abundance of every unique TCRbeta CDR3 rearrangement. For each sample, productive Simpson clonality was calculated by taking the square root of Simpson's diversity index across productive rearrangements. TCRdb's version of the immuneACCESS table is confined to in-frame rearrangements and falls short of the full clone set. An unresolved V gene accounts for under half of the shortfall where checked; the remainder is of unknown origin. V, J and clone size were drawn from that table, and D and trimming were deduced from the DNA. Present in this sample are 400,000 or so clones, 80% to 90% of which were seen just once. The ten largest clones capture around 1.1% of the sample.

A remark on this clone: Its recognized antigen is unknown. Qualities for individual bases were not recorded, and no much larger clone is one base off.

From a lookup of the germline V gene (reference sequence), CDR1 and CDR2 are SGHNT and YYREEE. Clipping removes 4 bases from V and 7 bases from J, with 11 as the unmatched junction base count. There are 17 amino acids in the CDR3, from cysteine to phenylalanine inclusive. Just the 51-base CDR3 DNA is kept, in frame starting at base 1. This clonotype was obtained from a man aged 25 to 45 who had recovered from COVID-19. Rearrangement joined TRBV5-4 to TRBJ1-6; TRBD1 lines up with 10 middle nucleotides. The sequencing input was PBMCs or T cells enriched from blood (not recorded which). The DNA sequence reads TGTGCCAGCAGCGGGGGGACAGGGGACCCTTTGAATTCACCCCTCCACTTT. Translation gives CASSGGTGDPLNSPLHF.